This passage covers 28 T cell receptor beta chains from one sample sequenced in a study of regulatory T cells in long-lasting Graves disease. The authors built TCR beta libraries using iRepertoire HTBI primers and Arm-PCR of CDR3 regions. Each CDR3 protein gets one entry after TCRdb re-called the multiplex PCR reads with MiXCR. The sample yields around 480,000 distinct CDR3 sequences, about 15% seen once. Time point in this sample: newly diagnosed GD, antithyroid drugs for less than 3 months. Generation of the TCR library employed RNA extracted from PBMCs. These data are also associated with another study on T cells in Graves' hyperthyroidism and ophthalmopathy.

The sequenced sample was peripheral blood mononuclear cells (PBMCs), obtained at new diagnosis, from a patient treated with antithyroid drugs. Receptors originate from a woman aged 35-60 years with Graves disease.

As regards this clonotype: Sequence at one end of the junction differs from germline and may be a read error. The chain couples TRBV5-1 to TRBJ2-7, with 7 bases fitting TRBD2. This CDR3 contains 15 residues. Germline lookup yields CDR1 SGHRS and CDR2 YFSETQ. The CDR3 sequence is CDSSLAGTNAYEQYF. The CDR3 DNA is TGCGACAGCAGCTTGGCGGGGACTAACGCCTACGAGCAGTACTTC.

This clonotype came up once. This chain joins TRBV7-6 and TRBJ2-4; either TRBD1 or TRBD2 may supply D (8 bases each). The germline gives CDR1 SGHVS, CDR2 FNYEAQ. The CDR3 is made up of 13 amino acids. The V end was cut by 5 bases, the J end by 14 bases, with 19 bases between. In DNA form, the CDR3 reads TGTGCCAGCAGCCAGGGGGCGGGAGGACACGAGTACTTC. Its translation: CASSQGAGGHEYF.

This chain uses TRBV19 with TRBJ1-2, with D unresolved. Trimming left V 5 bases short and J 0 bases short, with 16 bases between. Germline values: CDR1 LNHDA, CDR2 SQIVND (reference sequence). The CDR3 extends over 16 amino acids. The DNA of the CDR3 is TGTGCCAGTAGTCCTCGCTGGGGTAGGACTAACTATGGCTACACCTTC. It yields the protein CASSPRWGRTNYGYTF.

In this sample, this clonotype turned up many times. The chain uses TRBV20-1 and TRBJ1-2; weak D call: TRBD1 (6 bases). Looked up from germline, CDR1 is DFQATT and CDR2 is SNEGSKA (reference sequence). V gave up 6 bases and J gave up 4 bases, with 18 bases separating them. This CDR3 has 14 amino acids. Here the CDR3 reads CSAVETAGAYGYTF. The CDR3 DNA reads TGCAGTGCGGTAGAGACGGCAGGGGCCTATGGCTACACCTTC.

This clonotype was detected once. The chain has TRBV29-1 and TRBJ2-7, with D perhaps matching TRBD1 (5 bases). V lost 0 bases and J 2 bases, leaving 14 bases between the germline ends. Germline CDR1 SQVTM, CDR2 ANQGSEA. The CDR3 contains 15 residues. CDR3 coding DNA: TGCAGCGTTGAAGATCAGGGCGAGCTACCCTACGAGCAGTACTTC. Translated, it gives CSVEDQGELPYEQYF.

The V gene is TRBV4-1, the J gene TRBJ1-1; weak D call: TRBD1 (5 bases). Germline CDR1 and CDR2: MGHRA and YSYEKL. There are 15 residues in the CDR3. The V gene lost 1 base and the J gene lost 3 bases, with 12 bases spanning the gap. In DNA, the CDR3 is TGCGCCAGCAGCCAAGTCGGGGGAGGGTACACTGAAGCTTTCTTT. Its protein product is CASSQVGGGYTEAFF.

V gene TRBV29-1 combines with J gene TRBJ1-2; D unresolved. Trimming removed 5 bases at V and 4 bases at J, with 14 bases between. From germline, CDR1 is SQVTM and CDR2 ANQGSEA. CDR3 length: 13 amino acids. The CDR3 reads CSVILSGIYGYTF. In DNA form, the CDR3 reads TGCAGCGTTATCCTTTCGGGGATCTATGGCTACACCTTC.

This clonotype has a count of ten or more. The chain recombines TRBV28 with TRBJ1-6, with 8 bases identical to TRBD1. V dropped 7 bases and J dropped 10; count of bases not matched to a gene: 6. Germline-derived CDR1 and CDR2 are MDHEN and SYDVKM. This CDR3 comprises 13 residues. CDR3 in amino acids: CASTRGQESPLHF. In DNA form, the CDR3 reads TGTGCCAGCACCAGGGGGCAGGAATCACCCCTCCACTTT.

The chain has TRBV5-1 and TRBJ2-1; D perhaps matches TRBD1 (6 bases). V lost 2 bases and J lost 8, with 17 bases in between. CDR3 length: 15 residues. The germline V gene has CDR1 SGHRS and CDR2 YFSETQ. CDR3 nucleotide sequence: TGCGCCAGCAGCTTACAGGGTGAGAGAGGTGATGAGCAGTTCTTC. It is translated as CASSLQGERGDEQFF.

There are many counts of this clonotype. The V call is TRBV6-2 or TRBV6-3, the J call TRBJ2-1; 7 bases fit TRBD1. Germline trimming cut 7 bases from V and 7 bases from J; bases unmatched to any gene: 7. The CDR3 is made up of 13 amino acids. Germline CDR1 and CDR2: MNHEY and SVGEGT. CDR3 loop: CASNLQGRNEQFF. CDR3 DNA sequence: TGTGCCAGCAACTTACAGGGGCGGAATGAGCAGTTCTTC.

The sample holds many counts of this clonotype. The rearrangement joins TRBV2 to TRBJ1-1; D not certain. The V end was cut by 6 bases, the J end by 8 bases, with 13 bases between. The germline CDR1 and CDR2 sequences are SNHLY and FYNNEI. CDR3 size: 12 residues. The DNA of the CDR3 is TGTGCCAGCAGCGCCACCCAAGGAGAAGCTTTCTTT. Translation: CASSATQGEAFF.

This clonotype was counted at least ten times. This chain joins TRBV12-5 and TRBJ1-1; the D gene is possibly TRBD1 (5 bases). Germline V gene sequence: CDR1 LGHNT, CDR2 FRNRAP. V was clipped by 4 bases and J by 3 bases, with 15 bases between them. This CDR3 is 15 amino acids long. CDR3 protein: CASGSATAMDTEAFF. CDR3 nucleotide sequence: TGTGCTAGTGGTTCCGCGACAGCCATGGACACTGAAGCTTTCTTT.

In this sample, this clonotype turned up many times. The CDR3 DNA sequence: TGTGCCATCAGGGAGACAGGGGTCAATCAGCCCCAGCATTTT. Translation: CAIRETGVNQPQHF. This chain uses TRBV10-3 with TRBJ1-5, with TRBD1 matching 8 bases. CDR1 ENHRY and CDR2 SYGVKD come from the germline V gene. The V and J ends lost 6 bases and 3 bases, in that order; junction bases with no gene match: 4. The CDR3 sequence is 14 residues long.

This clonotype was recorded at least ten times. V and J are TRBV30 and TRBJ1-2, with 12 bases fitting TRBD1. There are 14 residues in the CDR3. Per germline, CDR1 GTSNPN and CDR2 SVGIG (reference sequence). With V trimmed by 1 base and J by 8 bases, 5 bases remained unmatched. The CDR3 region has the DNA TGTGCCTGGAGTGACCGGGACAGGGGGCGAGGCTACACCTTC. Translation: CAWSDRDRGRGYTF. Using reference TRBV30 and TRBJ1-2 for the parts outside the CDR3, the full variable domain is SQTIHQWPATLVQPVGSPLSLECTVEGTSNPNLYWYRQAAGRGLQLLFYSVGIGQISSEVPQNLSASRPQDRQFILSSKKLLLSDSGFYLCAWSDRDRGRGYTFGSGTRLTVV.

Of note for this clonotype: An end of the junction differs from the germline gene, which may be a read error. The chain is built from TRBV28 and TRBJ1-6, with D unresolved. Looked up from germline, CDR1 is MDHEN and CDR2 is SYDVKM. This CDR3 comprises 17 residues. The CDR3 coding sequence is TGTGCCAGCCTGAAGGGTGGAAGTTTCTCCTATGATTCACCCCTCCACTTT. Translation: CASLKGGSFSYDSPLHF.

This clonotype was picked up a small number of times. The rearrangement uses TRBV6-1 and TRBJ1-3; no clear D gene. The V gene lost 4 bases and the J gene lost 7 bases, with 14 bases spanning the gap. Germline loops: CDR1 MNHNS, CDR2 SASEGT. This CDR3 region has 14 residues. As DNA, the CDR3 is TGTGCCAGCAGTGTCGTAGGAGGAGGGAACACCATATATTTT. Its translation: CASSVVGGGNTIYF.

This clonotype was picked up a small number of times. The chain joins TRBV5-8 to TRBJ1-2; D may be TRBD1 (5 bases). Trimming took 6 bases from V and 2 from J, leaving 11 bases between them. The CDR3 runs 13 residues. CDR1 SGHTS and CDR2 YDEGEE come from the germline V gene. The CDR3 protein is CASIPRTNYGYTF. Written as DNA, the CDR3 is TGTGCCAGCATCCCGAGGACAAACTATGGCTACACCTTC. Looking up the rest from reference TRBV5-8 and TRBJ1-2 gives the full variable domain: EAGVTQSPTHLIKTRGQQATLRCSPISGHTSVYWYQQALGLGLQFLLWYDEGEERNRGNFPPRFSGRQFPNYSSELNVNALELEDSALYLCASIPRTNYGYTFGSGTRLTVV.

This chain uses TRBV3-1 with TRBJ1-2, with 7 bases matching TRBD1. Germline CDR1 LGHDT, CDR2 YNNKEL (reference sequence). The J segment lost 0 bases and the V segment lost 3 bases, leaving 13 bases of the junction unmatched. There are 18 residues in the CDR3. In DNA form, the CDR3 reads TGTGCCAGCAGCCACTCCACGCTCCGGGACAGAGCTAACTATGGCTACACCTTC. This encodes CASSHSTLRDRANYGYTF.

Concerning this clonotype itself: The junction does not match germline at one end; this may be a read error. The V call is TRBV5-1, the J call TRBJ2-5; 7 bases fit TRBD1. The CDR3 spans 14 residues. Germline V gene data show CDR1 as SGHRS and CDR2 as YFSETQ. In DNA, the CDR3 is TGCGCCAGCAGCCAGACAGGGAACCAAGAGACCCAGTATTTC. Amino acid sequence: CASSQTGNQETQYF.

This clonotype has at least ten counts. The CDR3: CASSLGGSSSTDTQYF. The CDR3 DNA reads as TGTGCCAGCAGCTTAGGGGGGTCCTCCTCCACAGATACGCAGTATTTT. This chain joins TRBV7-2 and TRBJ2-3; D may correspond to TRBD1 or TRBD2 (5 bases each). Between the trimmed V and J ends, which lost 1 base and 2 bases, there was a span of 13 bases. CDR1 is SGHTA, CDR2 FQGNSA, per germline. CDR3 size: 16 residues.

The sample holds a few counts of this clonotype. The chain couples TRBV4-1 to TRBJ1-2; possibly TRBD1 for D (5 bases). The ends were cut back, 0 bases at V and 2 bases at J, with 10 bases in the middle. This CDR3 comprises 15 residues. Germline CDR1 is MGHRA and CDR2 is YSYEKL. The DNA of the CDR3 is TGCGCCAGCAGCCAAGATGCGGGGGAAAACTATGGCTACACCTTC. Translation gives CASSQDAGENYGYTF.

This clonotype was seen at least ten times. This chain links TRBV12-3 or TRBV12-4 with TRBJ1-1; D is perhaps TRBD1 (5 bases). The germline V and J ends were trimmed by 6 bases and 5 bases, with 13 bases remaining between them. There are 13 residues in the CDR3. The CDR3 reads CASSLGVKTEAFF. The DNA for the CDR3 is TGTGCCAGCAGCCTAGGGGTAAAGACTGAAGCTTTCTTT.

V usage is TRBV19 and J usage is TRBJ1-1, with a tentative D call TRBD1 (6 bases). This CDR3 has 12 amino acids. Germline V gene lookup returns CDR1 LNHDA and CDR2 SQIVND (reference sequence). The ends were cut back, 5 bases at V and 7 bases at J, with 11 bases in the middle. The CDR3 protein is CASSFLQGEAFF. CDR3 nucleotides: TGTGCCAGTAGTTTTTTACAGGGTGAAGCTTTCTTT.

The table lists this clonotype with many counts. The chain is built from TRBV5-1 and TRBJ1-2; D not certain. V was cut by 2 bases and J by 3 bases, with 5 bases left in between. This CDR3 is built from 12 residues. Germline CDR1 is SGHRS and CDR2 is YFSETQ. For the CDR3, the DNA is TGCGCCAGCAGCTTAGGCTACTATGGCTACACCTTC. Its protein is CASSLGYYGYTF.

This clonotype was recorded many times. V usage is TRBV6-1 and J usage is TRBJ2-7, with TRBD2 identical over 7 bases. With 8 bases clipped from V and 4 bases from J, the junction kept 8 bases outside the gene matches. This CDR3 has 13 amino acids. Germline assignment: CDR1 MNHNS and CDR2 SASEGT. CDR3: CASGSGAGYEQYF. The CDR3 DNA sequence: TGTGCCAGCGGAAGCGGGGCGGGGTACGAGCAGTACTTC.

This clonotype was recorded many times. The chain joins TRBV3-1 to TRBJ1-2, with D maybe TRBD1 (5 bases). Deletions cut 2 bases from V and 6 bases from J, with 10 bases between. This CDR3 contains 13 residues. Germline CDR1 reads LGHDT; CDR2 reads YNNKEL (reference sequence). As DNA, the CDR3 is TGTGCCAGCAGCCAAATACCGGGGCATGGCTACACCTTC. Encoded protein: CASSQIPGHGYTF.

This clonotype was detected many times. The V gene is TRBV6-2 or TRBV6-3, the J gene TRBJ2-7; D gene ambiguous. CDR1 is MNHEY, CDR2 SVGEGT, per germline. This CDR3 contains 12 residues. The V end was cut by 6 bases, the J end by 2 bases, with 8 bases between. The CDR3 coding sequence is TGTGCCAGCAGCGTAGACACCTACGAGCAGTACTTC. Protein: CASSVDTYEQYF.

DNA of the CDR3: TGTGCCAGCAGTTGGGTCAGGGCTACCCTAGGTTCACCCCTCCACTTT. As protein: CASSWVRATLGSPLHF. The chain recombines TRBV6-5 with TRBJ1-6; possible D gene TRBD1, 5 bases. In germline, CDR1 is MNHEY, CDR2 SVGAGI. The CDR3 length is 16 residues. Trimming shortened V by 4 bases and J by 9 bases, and 19 bases separated the two germline ends.